The 2 T cell receptor beta chains listed next were all sequenced from one sample in a study of graft-versus-host responses after intestinal transplantation. No antigens are known for them. TCRdb's copy holds only in-frame clones and misses some; the assay was immunoSEQ multiplex PCR. The data show 80,000 to 95,000 clones, about 88% seen once. The sequencing used unstimulated CD4+ T cells sorted from spleen or lymph node cells, collected before transplant. The receptors stem from a human donor who was the organ donor for an intestinal transplant.

This chain uses TRBV18 with TRBJ2-3; the match to TRBD2 covers 14 bases. Germline V gene lookup returns CDR1 KGHSH and CDR2 LQKENI. CDR3 length equals 15 residues. V lost 6 bases to trimming and J lost 2 bases; unmatched junction nucleotides: 1. The CDR3 loop reads CASSGLAGATDTQYF. CDR3 in DNA: TGTGCCAGCTCGGGACTAGCGGGGGCCACAGATACGCAGTATTTT. Supplemented by reference TRBV18 and TRBJ2-3, the full variable domain reads NAGVMQNPRHLVRRRGQEARLRCSPMKGHSHVYWYRQLPEEGLKFMVYLQKENIIDESGMPKERFSAEFPKEGPSILRIQQVVRGDSAAYFCASSGLAGATDTQYFGPGTRLTVL.

The chain is built from TRBV30 and TRBJ2-1; D may be TRBD1 (5 bases). CDR1 is GTSNPN and CDR2 is SVGIG in the germline V gene (reference sequence). The germline V and J ends were trimmed by 5 bases and 3 bases, with 11 bases remaining between them. This CDR3 has 13 amino acids. The CDR3 nucleotides are TGTGCCTGGTCAACTGACAGCTACAATGAGCAGTTCTTC. The encoded protein is CAWSTDSYNEQFF.